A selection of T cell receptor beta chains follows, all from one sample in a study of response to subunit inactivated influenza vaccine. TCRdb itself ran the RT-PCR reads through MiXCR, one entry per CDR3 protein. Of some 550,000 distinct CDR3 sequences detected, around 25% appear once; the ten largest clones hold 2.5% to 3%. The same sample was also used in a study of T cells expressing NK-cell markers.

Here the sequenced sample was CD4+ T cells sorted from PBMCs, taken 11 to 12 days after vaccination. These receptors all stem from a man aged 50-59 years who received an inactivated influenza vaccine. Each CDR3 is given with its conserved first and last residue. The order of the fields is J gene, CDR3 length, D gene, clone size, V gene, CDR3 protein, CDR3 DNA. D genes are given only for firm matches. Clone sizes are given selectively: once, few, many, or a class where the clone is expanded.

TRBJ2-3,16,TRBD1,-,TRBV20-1,CSAIASDRGATDTQYF,TGCAGTGCTATTGCCTCGGACAGGGGTGCCACAGATACGCAGTATTTT
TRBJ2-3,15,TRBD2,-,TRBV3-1,CASSYWTSGTDTQYF,TGTGCCAGCAGTTACTGGACTAGCGGGACAGATACGCAGTATTTT
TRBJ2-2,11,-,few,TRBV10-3,CASGGTGELFF,TGTGCCTCAGGGGGGACCGGGGAGCTGTTTTTT
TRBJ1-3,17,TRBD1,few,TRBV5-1,CASRHGDRESSGNTIYF,TGCGCCAGCAGACACGGGGACAGGGAATCCTCTGGAAACACCATATATTTT
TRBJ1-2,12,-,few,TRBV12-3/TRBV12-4,CASSPQLAASTF,TGTGCCAGCAGTCCCCAGCTGGCGGCGAGCACCTTC
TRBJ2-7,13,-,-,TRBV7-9,CASSPVVSGEQYF,TGTGCCAGCAGCCCCGTCGTGAGCGGCGAGCAGTACTTC
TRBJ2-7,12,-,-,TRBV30,CAWSLGLMEQYF,TGTGCCTGGAGTCTGGGTTTAATGGAGCAGTACTTC
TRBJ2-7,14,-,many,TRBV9,CASSGGPDIGEQYF,TGTGCCAGCAGCGGGGGACCAGATATCGGCGAGCAGTACTTC
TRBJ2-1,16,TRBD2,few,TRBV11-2,CASNLRSAGLNNEQFF,TGTGCCAGCAACTTAAGGTCGGCGGGACTAAACAATGAGCAGTTCTTC
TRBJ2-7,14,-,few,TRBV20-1,CSARVPRGSYEQYF,TGCAGTGCTAGAGTCCCCAGGGGCTCCTACGAGCAGTACTTC
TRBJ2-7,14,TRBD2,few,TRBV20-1,CSARVGGRANEQYF,TGCAGTGCTAGAGTCGGCGGGAGGGCCAACGAGCAGTACTTC
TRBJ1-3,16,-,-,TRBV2,CASSEGTAISGNTIYF,TGTGCCAGCAGTGAAGGGACGGCCATCTCTGGAAACACCATATATTTT
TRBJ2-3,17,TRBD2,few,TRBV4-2,CASSHTSGTSGTDTQYF,TGTGCCAGCAGCCATACCTCCGGGACTAGCGGAACAGATACGCAGTATTTT
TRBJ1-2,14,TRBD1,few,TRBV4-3,CASSYYDRAGGYTF,TGCGCCAGCAGCTATTACGACAGGGCCGGTGGCTACACCTTC
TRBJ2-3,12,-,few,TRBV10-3,CAIRTETDTQYF,TGTGCCATCAGGACGGAGACAGATACGCAGTATTTT
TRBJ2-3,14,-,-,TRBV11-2,CASSLRGRDWAQYF,TGTGCCAGCAGCTTAAGAGGGCGGGATTGGGCGCAGTATTTT
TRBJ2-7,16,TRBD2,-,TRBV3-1,CASSRGLAGGSYEQYF,TGTGCCAGCAGCCGGGGACTAGCGGGAGGCTCCTACGAGCAGTACTTC
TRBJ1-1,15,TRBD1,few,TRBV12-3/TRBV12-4,CASTAGTGGYTEAFF,TGTGCCAGCACCGCCGGGACAGGGGGATACACTGAAGCTTTCTTT
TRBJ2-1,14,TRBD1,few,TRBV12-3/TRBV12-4,CASRPGTGGEEQFF,TGTGCCAGCAGACCCGGGACAGGGGGCGAAGAGCAGTTCTTC
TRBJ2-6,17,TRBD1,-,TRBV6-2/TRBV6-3,CASRKTGSLSGANVLTF,TGTGCCAGCAGAAAGACAGGGAGTCTCTCTGGGGCCAACGTCCTGACTTTC
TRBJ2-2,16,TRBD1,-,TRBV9,CASSLAAAGGSGELFF,TGTGCCAGCAGCTTGGCAGCGGCAGGGGGCTCCGGGGAGCTGTTTTTT
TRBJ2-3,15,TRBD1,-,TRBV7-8,CASSSRGQAPDTQYF,TGTGCCAGCAGCTCGCGAGGACAGGCCCCAGATACGCAGTATTTT
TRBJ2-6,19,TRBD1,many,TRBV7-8,CASSRRQGSWLGGANVLTF,TGTGCCAGCAGCCGTAGACAGGGGTCCTGGTTAGGTGGGGCCAACGTCCTGACTTTC
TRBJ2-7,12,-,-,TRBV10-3,CAISKTGYEQYF,TGTGCCATCAGTAAGACAGGCTACGAGCAGTACTTC
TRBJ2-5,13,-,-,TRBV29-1,CSVVLNSQETQYF,TGCAGCGTTGTCCTGAACAGTCAAGAGACCCAGTACTTC
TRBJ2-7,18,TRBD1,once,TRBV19,CASSISGTGIVSSYEQYF,TGTGCCAGTAGTATATCCGGGACAGGGATCGTTTCATCCTACGAGCAGTACTTC
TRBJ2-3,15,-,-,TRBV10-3,CAISVQVGTTDTQYF,TGTGCCATCAGTGTCCAGGTGGGGACCACAGATACGCAGTATTTT
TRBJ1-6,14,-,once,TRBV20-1,CSAREGPYNSPLHF,TGCAGTGCGAGGGAGGGGCCGTATAATTCACCCCTCCACTTT
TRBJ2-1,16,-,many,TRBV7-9,CASSLVVGPSRDEQFF,TGTGCCAGCAGCTTAGTGGTGGGACCCAGCAGAGATGAGCAGTTCTTC
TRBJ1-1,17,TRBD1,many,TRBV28,CASSLLGRGRMNTEAFF,TGTGCCAGCAGTTTATTGGGCAGGGGGCGTATGAACACTGAAGCTTTCTTT
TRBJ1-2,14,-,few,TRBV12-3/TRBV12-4,CASSGGGRVSGYTF,TGTGCCAGCAGCGGGGGAGGCAGGGTTAGTGGCTACACCTTC
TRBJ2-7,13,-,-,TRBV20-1,CSARDGRPYEQYF,TGCAGTGCTAGAGATGGACGTCCCTACGAGCAGTACTTC
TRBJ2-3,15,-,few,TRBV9,CASSVESTGTDTQYF,TGTGCCAGCAGCGTAGAGAGTACGGGAACAGATACGCAGTATTTT
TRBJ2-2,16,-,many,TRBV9,CASSPITGIRTGELFF,TGTGCCAGCAGCCCCATAACAGGGATTCGCACCGGGGAGCTGTTTTTT